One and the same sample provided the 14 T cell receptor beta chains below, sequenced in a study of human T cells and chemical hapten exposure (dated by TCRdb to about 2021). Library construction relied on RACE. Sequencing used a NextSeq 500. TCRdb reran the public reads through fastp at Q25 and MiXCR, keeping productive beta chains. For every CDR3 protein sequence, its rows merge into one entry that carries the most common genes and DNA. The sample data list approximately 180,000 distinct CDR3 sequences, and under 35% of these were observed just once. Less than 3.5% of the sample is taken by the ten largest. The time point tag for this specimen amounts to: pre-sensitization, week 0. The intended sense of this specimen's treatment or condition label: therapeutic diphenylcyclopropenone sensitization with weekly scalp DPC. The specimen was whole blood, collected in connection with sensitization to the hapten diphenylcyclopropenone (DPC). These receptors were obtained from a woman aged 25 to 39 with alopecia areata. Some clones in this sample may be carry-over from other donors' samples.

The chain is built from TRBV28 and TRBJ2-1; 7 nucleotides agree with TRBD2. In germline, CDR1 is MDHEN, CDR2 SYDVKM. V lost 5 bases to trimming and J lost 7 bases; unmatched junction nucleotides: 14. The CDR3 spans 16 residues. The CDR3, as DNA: TGTGCCAGCAGTCATGGCGGGGGAGGCGCCTCTAATGAGCAGTTCTTC. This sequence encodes CASSHGGGGASNEQFF.

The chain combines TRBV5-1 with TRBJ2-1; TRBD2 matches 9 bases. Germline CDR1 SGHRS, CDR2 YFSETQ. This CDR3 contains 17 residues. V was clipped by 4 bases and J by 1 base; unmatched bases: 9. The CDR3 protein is CASSSSGSAQSYNEQFF. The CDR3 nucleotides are TGCGCCAGCAGCAGTAGCGGGAGTGCCCAATCCTACAATGAGCAGTTCTTC.

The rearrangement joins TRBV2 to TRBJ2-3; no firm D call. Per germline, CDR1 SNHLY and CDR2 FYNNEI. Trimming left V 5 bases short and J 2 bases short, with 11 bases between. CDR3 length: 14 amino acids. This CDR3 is CASSRPYNTDTQYF. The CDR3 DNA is TGTGCCAGCAGTCGTCCCTACAACACAGATACGCAGTATTTT. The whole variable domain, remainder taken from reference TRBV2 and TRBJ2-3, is EPEVTQTPSHQVTQMGQEVILRCVPISNHLYFYWYRQILGQKVEFLVSFYNNEISEKSEIFDDQFSVERPDGSNFTLKIRSTKLEDSAMYFCASSRPYNTDTQYFGPGTRLTVL.

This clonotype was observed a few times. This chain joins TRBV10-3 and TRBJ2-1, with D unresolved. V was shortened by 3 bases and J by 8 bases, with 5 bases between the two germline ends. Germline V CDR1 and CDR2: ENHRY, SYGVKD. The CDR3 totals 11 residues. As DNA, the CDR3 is TGTGCCATCAGTGAAGCATATGAGCAGTTCTTC. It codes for CAISEAYEQFF.

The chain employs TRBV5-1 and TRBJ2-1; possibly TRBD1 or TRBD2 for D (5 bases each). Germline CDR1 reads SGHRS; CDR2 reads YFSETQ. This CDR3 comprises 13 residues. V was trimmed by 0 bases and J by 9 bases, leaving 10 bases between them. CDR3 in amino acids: CASSLVGATEQFF. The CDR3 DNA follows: TGCGCCAGCAGCTTGGTCGGGGCCACTGAGCAGTTCTTC.

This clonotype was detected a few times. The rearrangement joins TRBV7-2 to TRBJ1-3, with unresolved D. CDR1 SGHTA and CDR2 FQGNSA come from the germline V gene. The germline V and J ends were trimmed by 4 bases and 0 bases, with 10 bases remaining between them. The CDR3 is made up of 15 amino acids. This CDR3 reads CASSSGPNSGNTIYF. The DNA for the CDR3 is TGTGCCAGCAGCTCAGGACCGAACTCTGGAAACACCATATATTTT. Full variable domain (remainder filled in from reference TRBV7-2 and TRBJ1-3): GAGVSQSPSNKVTEKGKDVELRCDPISGHTALYWYRQSLGQGLEFLIYFQGNSAPDKSGLPSDRFSAERTGGSVSTLTIQRTQQEDSAVYLCASSSGPNSGNTIYFGEGSWLTVV.

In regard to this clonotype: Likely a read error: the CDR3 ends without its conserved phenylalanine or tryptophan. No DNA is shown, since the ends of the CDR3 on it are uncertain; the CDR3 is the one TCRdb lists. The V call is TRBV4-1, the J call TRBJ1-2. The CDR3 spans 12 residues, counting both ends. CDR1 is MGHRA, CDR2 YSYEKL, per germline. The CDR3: CASSLILSGPFS.

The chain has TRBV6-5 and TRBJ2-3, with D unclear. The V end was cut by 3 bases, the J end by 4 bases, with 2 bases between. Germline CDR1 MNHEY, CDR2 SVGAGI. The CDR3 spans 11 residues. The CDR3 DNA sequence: TGTGCCAGCAGTTATGCAGATACGCAGTATTTT. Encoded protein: CASSYADTQYF.

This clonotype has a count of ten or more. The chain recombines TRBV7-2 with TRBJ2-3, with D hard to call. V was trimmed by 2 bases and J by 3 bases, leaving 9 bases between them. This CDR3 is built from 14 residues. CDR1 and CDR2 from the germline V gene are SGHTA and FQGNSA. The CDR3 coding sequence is TGTGCCAGCAGCTTAACCCCAATGACAGATACGCAGTATTTT. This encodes CASSLTPMTDTQYF.

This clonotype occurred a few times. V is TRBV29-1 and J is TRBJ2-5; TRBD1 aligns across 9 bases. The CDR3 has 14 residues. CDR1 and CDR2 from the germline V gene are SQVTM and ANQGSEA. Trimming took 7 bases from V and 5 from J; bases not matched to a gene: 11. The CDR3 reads CSALNVQGAETQYF. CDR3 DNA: TGCAGCGCACTCAACGTACAGGGGGCGGAGACCCAGTACTTC.

The CDR3 nucleotides are TGCAGCGTTGAAGATTCAGACAACTATGGCTACACCTTC. It codes for CSVEDSDNYGYTF. The chain joins TRBV29-1 to TRBJ1-2, with D uncertain. V gave up 0 bases and J gave up 2 bases, with 7 bases separating them. The V gene's germline CDR1 is SQVTM and CDR2 ANQGSEA. This CDR3 is built from 13 residues.

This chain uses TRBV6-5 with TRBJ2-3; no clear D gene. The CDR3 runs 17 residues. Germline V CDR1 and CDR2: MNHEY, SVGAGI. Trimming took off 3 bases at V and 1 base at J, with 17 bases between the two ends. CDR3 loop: CASSYGGRPFGTDTQYF. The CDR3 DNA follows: TGTGCCAGCAGTTATGGTGGACGACCTTTCGGCACAGATACGCAGTATTTT.

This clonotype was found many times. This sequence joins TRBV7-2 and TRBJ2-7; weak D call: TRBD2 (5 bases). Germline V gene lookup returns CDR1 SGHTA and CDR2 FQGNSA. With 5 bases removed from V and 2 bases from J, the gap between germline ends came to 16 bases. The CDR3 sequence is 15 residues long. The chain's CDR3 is CASSPQGRAAYEQYF. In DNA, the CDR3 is TGTGCCAGCAGCCCCCAAGGGCGGGCAGCCTACGAGCAGTACTTC.

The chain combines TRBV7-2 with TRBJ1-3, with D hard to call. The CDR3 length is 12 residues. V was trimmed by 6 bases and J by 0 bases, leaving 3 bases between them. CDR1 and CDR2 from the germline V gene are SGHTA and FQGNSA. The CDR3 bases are TGTGCCAGCAGGTACTCTGGAAACACCATATATTTT. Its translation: CASRYSGNTIYF.